These T cell receptor beta chains were read from a single sample in a study of beta chain features in type 1 diabetes. This table comes from immunoSEQ multiplex PCR, and its TCRdb copy is limited to in-frame clones, with some not included. The sample lists about 110,000 clones; approximately 39% were seen once. Sequencing was carried out using stem cell memory CD4+ T cells from blood. These receptors were obtained from a woman aged 18-29 years in good health. CDR3s include the opening cysteine and the closing phenylalanine or tryptophan. The order of the fields is CDR3 length, V gene, clone size, D gene, J gene, CDR3 DNA, CDR3 protein. D genes are given only for firm matches. A clone size is listed for some rows: how often the clone was seen (once, few, many), or a class if it is expanded.

len: 17
v_gene: TRBV28
abundance: few
d_gene: TRBD2
j_gene: TRBJ2-7
CDR3nt: TGTGCCAGCAGCCCCCAACTTATAGCGGGAGCTTTCTACGAGCAGTACTTC
CDR3aa: CASSPQLIAGAFYEQYF

len: 15
v_gene: TRBV19
abundance: few
d_gene: .
j_gene: TRBJ2-1
CDR3nt: TGTGCCAGTAGTATGTTGGAGACAGGCTACAATGAGCAGTTCTTC
CDR3aa: CASSMLETGYNEQFF

len: 15
v_gene: TRBV2
abundance: .
d_gene: TRBD2
j_gene: TRBJ2-7
CDR3nt: TGTGCCAGCAGTGTACTAGCGGGAGGGCCGTACGAGCAGTACTTC
CDR3aa: CASSVLAGGPYEQYF

len: 14
v_gene: TRBV15
abundance: .
d_gene: .
j_gene: TRBJ2-1
CDR3nt: TGTGCCACCAGCAGCAGAGATATAGCCCTGAGACAGTTCTTC
CDR3aa: CATSSRDIALRQFF

len: 16
v_gene: TRBV6-6
abundance: .
d_gene: TRBD1
j_gene: TRBJ1-5
CDR3nt: TGTGCCAGCAGTGCTAGTTTACAGGGGGAGGGCCAGCCCCAGCATTTT
CDR3aa: CASSASLQGEGQPQHF

len: 16
v_gene: TRBV13
abundance: .
d_gene: TRBD2
j_gene: TRBJ2-7
CDR3nt: TGTGCCAGCAGCCTCAAGGGAGGACTAGAGATCTACGAGCAGTACTTC
CDR3aa: CASSLKGGLEIYEQYF

len: 14
v_gene: TRBV23-1
abundance: few
d_gene: .
j_gene: TRBJ1-5
CDR3nt: TGCGCCAGCAGTCGGACAGATAGCAATCAGCCCCAGCATTTT
CDR3aa: CASSRTDSNQPQHF

len: 15
v_gene: TRBV5-1
abundance: .
d_gene: .
j_gene: TRBJ2-1
CDR3nt: TGCGCCAGCAGCTTGGACGGGGTAAGGCTCGATGAGCAGTTCTTC
CDR3aa: CASSLDGVRLDEQFF

len: 13
v_gene: TRBV28
abundance: .
d_gene: TRBD1
j_gene: TRBJ2-3
CDR3nt: TGTGCCAGCACCTTCCCAGGGGGAAATACGCAGTATTTT
CDR3aa: CASTFPGGNTQYF

len: 16
v_gene: TRBV7-8
abundance: .
d_gene: TRBD2
j_gene: TRBJ2-3
CDR3nt: TGTGCCAGCAGCCCAGGACTAGCGGGAGCAACGGATACGCAGTATTTT
CDR3aa: CASSPGLAGATDTQYF

len: 15
v_gene: TRBV18
abundance: .
d_gene: TRBD2
j_gene: TRBJ2-5
CDR3nt: TGTGCCAGCTCACGCCTGCTAGCGGGAGAAGAGACCCAGTACTTC
CDR3aa: CASSRLLAGEETQYF

len: 17
v_gene: TRBV5-4
abundance: .
d_gene: TRBD1
j_gene: TRBJ2-3
CDR3nt: TGTGCCAGCAGCCGCAAATCCGGGACAGGGGTTTCAGATACGCAGTATTTT
CDR3aa: CASSRKSGTGVSDTQYF

len: 15
v_gene: TRBV7-8
abundance: .
d_gene: .
j_gene: TRBJ1-2
CDR3nt: TGTGCCAGCAGCTTAGTAGGCAGGGTTGACTATGGCTACACCTTC
CDR3aa: CASSLVGRVDYGYTF

len: 15
v_gene: TRBV6-5
abundance: .
d_gene: TRBD2
j_gene: TRBJ2-1
CDR3nt: TGTGCCAGCAGTCCTGGACTAGCGGGCAACAATGAGCAGTTCTTC
CDR3aa: CASSPGLAGNNEQFF

len: 15
v_gene: TRBV28
abundance: few
d_gene: .
j_gene: TRBJ1-1
CDR3nt: TGTGCCAGCAGTAGGGTTGGGACAACGAACACTGAAGCTTTCTTT
CDR3aa: CASSRVGTTNTEAFF

len: 17
v_gene: TRBV15
abundance: .
d_gene: .
j_gene: TRBJ1-5
CDR3nt: TGTGCCACCAGCCCCCGAGGAGGGCCCTATAGCAATCAGCCCCAGCATTTT
CDR3aa: CATSPRGGPYSNQPQHF

len: 15
v_gene: TRBV28
abundance: .
d_gene: TRBD1
j_gene: TRBJ2-5
CDR3nt: TGTGCCAGCAGTTTAGGGCAGGGGGCATGGGAGACCCAGTACTTC
CDR3aa: CASSLGQGAWETQYF

len: 15
v_gene: TRBV28
abundance: .
d_gene: .
j_gene: TRBJ2-7
CDR3nt: TGTGCCAGCAGACCCCGAGGGCAGGGGAAATACGAGCAGTACTTC
CDR3aa: CASRPRGQGKYEQYF

len: 15
v_gene: TRBV5-1
abundance: .
d_gene: .
j_gene: TRBJ2-7
CDR3nt: TGCGCCAGCAGCCGGCTGGGTGAGACGGGGTACGAGCAGTACTTC
CDR3aa: CASSRLGETGYEQYF

len: 14
v_gene: TRBV18
abundance: .
d_gene: TRBD1
j_gene: TRBJ1-3
CDR3nt: TGTGCCAGCTCACCGGAGACAGGGAGAAACACCATATATTTT
CDR3aa: CASSPETGRNTIYF

len: 15
v_gene: TRBV7-2
abundance: .
d_gene: TRBD1
j_gene: TRBJ1-2
CDR3nt: TGTGCCAGCAGCTTCGGGACAGATTCTAACTGGGGCTACACCTTC
CDR3aa: CASSFGTDSNWGYTF

len: 14
v_gene: TRBV5-5
abundance: few
d_gene: .
j_gene: TRBJ2-1
CDR3nt: TGTGCCAGCAGCTTGGGAGGGACACCCTATGAGCAGTTCTTC
CDR3aa: CASSLGGTPYEQFF

len: 16
v_gene: TRBV29-1
abundance: .
d_gene: .
j_gene: TRBJ1-2
CDR3nt: TGCAGCGTTGATGGAGCCGGGGGGGGCATGGGGTATGGCTACACCTTC
CDR3aa: CSVDGAGGGMGYGYTF

len: 12
v_gene: TRBV6-6
abundance: .
d_gene: TRBD2
j_gene: TRBJ2-7
CDR3nt: TGTGCCAGCAGCCTAGCGGGAGGCACTCCTGAGTTC
CDR3aa: CASSLAGGTPEF

len: 14
v_gene: TRBV28
abundance: few
d_gene: .
j_gene: TRBJ1-5
CDR3nt: TGTGCCAGCACCTTATTGGGGGCGAATCAGCCCCAGCATTTT
CDR3aa: CASTLLGANQPQHF

len: 20
v_gene: TRBV6-1
abundance: few
d_gene: .
j_gene: TRBJ2-1
CDR3nt: TGTGCCAGCAGTGAAGCTTTCTCCCATCATAGACGGACAGTAAACAATGAGCAGTTCTTC
CDR3aa: CASSEAFSHHRRTVNNEQFF

len: 13
v_gene: TRBV12-5
abundance: .
d_gene: .
j_gene: TRBJ2-6
CDR3nt: TGTGCTAGTGGACAATCGACAGCAGGCGTCCTGACTTTC
CDR3aa: CASGQSTAGVLTF

len: 16
v_gene: TRBV18
abundance: .
d_gene: TRBD1
j_gene: TRBJ2-7
CDR3nt: TGTGCCAGCTCTCACCGGTCTTCACCAGGGGGCCACGAGCAGTACTTC
CDR3aa: CASSHRSSPGGHEQYF

len: 12
v_gene: TRBV7-9
abundance: few
d_gene: .
j_gene: TRBJ2-7
CDR3nt: TGTGCCAGCAGCCACCCTTCGGTCGAGCAGTACTTC
CDR3aa: CASSHPSVEQYF

len: 15
v_gene: TRBV9
abundance: once
d_gene: .
j_gene: TRBJ2-3
CDR3nt: TGTGCCAGCAGCGTAGAACCTACAGGCACAGATACGCAGTATTTT
CDR3aa: CASSVEPTGTDTQYF

len: 15
v_gene: TRBV7-2
abundance: .
d_gene: .
j_gene: TRBJ1-5
CDR3nt: TGTGCCAGCAGCTTAGTAGCAGGGGAGGGCCAGCCCCAGCATTTT
CDR3aa: CASSLVAGEGQPQHF

len: 14
v_gene: TRBV30
abundance: few
d_gene: .
j_gene: TRBJ2-7
CDR3nt: TGTGCCTGGAGCGCCGGGGACTGGGCCTACGAGCAGTACTTC
CDR3aa: CAWSAGDWAYEQYF